Listed below are T cell receptor beta chains from one sample, sequenced in a study of tumor-infiltrating lymphocytes in localized non-small cell lung cancer. TCRdb keeps only in-frame clones here, not all; method: immunoSEQ multiplex PCR. Of some 9,000 clones listed, about 63% are singletons. Sequenced material: uninvolved lung tissue not adjacent to the tumor. The origin of the receptors is a human donor with non-small cell lung cancer. Each CDR3 is given with its conserved first and last residue. Fields, in order: V gene, D gene, clone size, J gene, CDR3 protein, CDR3 DNA. D genes are given only for firm matches. Size is stated for part of the rows, as once, few or many counts, or as a class when the clone is expanded.

V: TRBV11-2; D: NA; size: few; J: TRBJ1-4; CDR3: CASSLGSSGGQGEKLFF; DNA: TGTGCCAGCAGCTTAGGGTCGAGTGGGGGGCAGGGTGAAAAACTGTTTTTT
V: TRBV5-1; D: NA; size: few; J: TRBJ2-1; CDR3: CASSFANHGGKNEQFF; DNA: TGCGCCAGCAGCTTCGCGAACCACGGTGGGAAGAATGAGCAGTTCTTC
V: TRBV7-9; D: NA; size: few; J: TRBJ2-7; CDR3: CASCEMLGGEQYF; DNA: TGTGCCAGCTGCGAGATGCTGGGGGGCGAGCAGTACTTC
V: TRBV9; D: NA; size: once; J: TRBJ2-2; CDR3: CASSVAANTGELFF; DNA: TGTGCCAGCAGCGTAGCCGCTAACACCGGGGAGCTGTTTTTT
V: TRBV6-5; D: TRBD1; size: NA; J: TRBJ2-7; CDR3: CASSTGREQYF; DNA: TGTGCCAGTTCGACAGGGCGCGAGCAGTACTTC
V: TRBV30; D: NA; size: NA; J: TRBJ1-1; CDR3: CAWSVLQGQSAFF; DNA: TGTGCCTGGAGTGTACTTCAGGGACAATCGGCTTTCTTT
V: TRBV6-5; D: NA; size: NA; J: TRBJ2-7; CDR3: CASSFSGTSYEQYF; DNA: TGTGCCAGCAGTTTCTCCGGGACAAGCTACGAGCAGTACTTC
V: TRBV10-3; D: NA; size: NA; J: TRBJ2-7; CDR3: CAISGDSFYEQYF; DNA: TGTGCCATCAGTGGTGACTCCTTCTACGAGCAGTACTTC
V: TRBV7-2; D: TRBD1; size: NA; J: TRBJ2-2; CDR3: CASSRAGTEAGELFF; DNA: TGTGCCAGCAGCCGAGCCGGGACAGAGGCCGGGGAGCTGTTTTTT
V: TRBV25-1; D: NA; size: NA; J: TRBJ2-3; CDR3: CASGTVDTQYF; DNA: TGTGCCAGCGGCACCGTGGATACGCAGTATTTT
V: TRBV20-1; D: NA; size: few; J: TRBJ2-7; CDR3: CSAFGAEQYF; DNA: NA
V: TRBV5-1; D: TRBD2; size: NA; J: TRBJ2-7; CDR3: CASSPSFGTSEHYEQYF; DNA: TGCGCCAGCAGCCCCTCCTTCGGGACTAGTGAGCACTACGAGCAGTACTTC
V: TRBV28; D: TRBD1; size: few; J: TRBJ1-2; CDR3: CASSTGDPYGYTF; DNA: TGTGCCAGCAGTACAGGGGACCCCTATGGCTACACCTTC
V: TRBV29-1; D: TRBD1; size: NA; J: TRBJ2-7; CDR3: CSVGLQGADEQYF; DNA: TGCAGCGTCGGACTACAGGGGGCCGACGAGCAGTACTTC
V: TRBV5-1; D: TRBD1; size: NA; J: TRBJ2-7; CDR3: CASSRDRGPGEQYF; DNA: TGCGCCAGCAGTAGGGACAGGGGTCCTGGGGAGCAGTACTTC
V: TRBV29-1; D: TRBD2; size: NA; J: TRBJ2-1; CDR3: CSVDGLAEHNEQFF; DNA: TGCAGCGTTGACGGCCTAGCGGAACACAATGAGCAGTTCTTC
V: TRBV19; D: NA; size: few; J: TRBJ1-5; CDR3: CASSPWEGQPQHF; DNA: TGTGCCAGTAGTCCGTGGGAGGGTCAGCCCCAGCATTTT
V: TRBV7-3; D: NA; size: NA; J: TRBJ1-1; CDR3: CASSLTGETEAFF; DNA: TGTGCCAGCAGCTTAACCGGCGAAACTGAAGCTTTCTTT
V: TRBV6-1; D: NA; size: NA; J: TRBJ1-5; CDR3: CASSELILLDQPQHF; DNA: TGTGCCAGCAGTGAGCTTATCCTTCTTGATCAGCCCCAGCATTTT
V: TRBV9; D: NA; size: NA; J: TRBJ2-1; CDR3: CASSGELGYNEQFF; DNA: TGTGCCAGCAGCGGGGAGCTTGGCTACAATGAGCAGTTCTTC
V: TRBV29-1; D: NA; size: NA; J: TRBJ1-1; CDR3: CSVGGGPNTEAFF; DNA: TGCAGCGTTGGCGGCGGACCGAACACTGAAGCTTTCTTT
V: TRBV18; D: NA; size: few; J: TRBJ1-1; CDR3: CASSPFQGSRDTEAFF; DNA: TGTGCCAGCTCACCCTTTCAGGGAAGTCGGGACACTGAAGCTTTCTTT
V: TRBV11-2; D: NA; size: once; J: TRBJ2-7; CDR3: CASSLAGGSKHEQYF; DNA: TGTGCCAGCAGCTTAGCTGGCGGGTCTAAGCACGAGCAGTACTTC
V: TRBV27; D: NA; size: NA; J: TRBJ2-1; CDR3: CASSLSAINEQFF; DNA: TGTGCCAGCAGTTTATCGGCGATAAACGAGCAGTTCTTC
V: TRBV7-8; D: NA; size: medium-sized; J: TRBJ2-2; CDR3: CASSGWGGLTGELFF; DNA: TGTGCCAGCAGCGGGTGGGGGGGGCTGACCGGGGAGCTGTTTTTT
V: TRBV29-1; D: TRBD1; size: NA; J: TRBJ1-2; CDR3: CSVVDRGPKDGYTF; DNA: TGCAGCGTGGTAGACAGGGGGCCAAAGGATGGCTACACCTTC
V: TRBV28; D: NA; size: NA; J: TRBJ1-2; CDR3: CASSLMSYGYTF; DNA: TGTGCCAGCAGTTTGATGTCCTATGGCTACACCTTC
V: TRBV7-7; D: NA; size: medium-sized; J: TRBJ2-5; CDR3: CASSRGLGETQYF; DNA: TGTGCTAGCAGCCGGGGACTTGGAGAGACCCAGTACTTC
V: TRBV25-1; D: NA; size: NA; J: TRBJ2-3; CDR3: CASRETYTDTQYF; DNA: TGTGCCAGCAGGGAAACGTACACAGATACGCAGTATTTT
V: TRBV29-1; D: TRBD2; size: few; J: TRBJ2-3; CDR3: CSVEPSGRSDTQYF; DNA: TGCAGCGTTGAACCTAGCGGGAGATCTGATACGCAGTATTTT
V: TRBV28; D: TRBD1; size: NA; J: TRBJ2-5; CDR3: CASSQTGTGGRETQYF; DNA: TGTGCCAGCAGTCAAACCGGGACAGGGGGAAGAGAGACCCAGTACTTC
V: TRBV5-1; D: NA; size: medium-sized; J: TRBJ1-4; CDR3: CASSLDPSGKLFF; DNA: TGCGCCAGCAGCTTGGACCCTTCGGGAAAACTGTTTTTT
V: TRBV6-1; D: NA; size: NA; J: TRBJ2-5; CDR3: CASSTRGEETQYF; DNA: TGTGCCAGCAGTACCAGGGGCGAGGAGACCCAGTACTTC
V: TRBV4-2; D: NA; size: NA; J: TRBJ2-7; CDR3: CASSLTTEYEQYF; DNA: TGTGCCAGCAGTCTAACGACGGAGTACGAGCAGTATTTC
V: TRBV11-3; D: TRBD2; size: NA; J: TRBJ2-1; CDR3: CASSRGSSGRLNEQFF; DNA: TGTGCCAGCAGCCGAGGGTCTAGCGGGAGGCTGAATGAGCAGTTCTTC
V: TRBV27; D: NA; size: medium-sized; J: TRBJ1-4; CDR3: CASSLLSGRQKLFF; DNA: TGTGCCAGCAGTTTATTAAGCGGGCGGCAAAAACTGTTTTTT
V: TRBV6-5; D: TRBD1; size: NA; J: TRBJ2-7; CDR3: CASSYDPQGADEQYF; DNA: TGTGCCAGCAGTTACGATCCGCAGGGGGCCGACGAGCAGTACTTC
V: TRBV7-5; D: NA; size: NA; J: TRBJ2-5; CDR3: CARSRREDGRQETQYF; DNA: TGTGCCAGAAGCCGGCGGGAGGATGGTCGGCAAGAGACCCAGTACTTC
V: TRBV5-3; D: TRBD2; size: NA; J: TRBJ2-7; CDR3: CAKTDRKREANYEQYF; DNA: TGTGCCAAAACGGACCGGAAGCGGGAGGCGAACTACGAGCAGTACTTC
V: TRBV9; D: TRBD2; size: NA; J: TRBJ2-1; CDR3: CASSVGSGTGTSGNEQFF; DNA: TGTGCCAGCAGCGTAGGAAGTGGGACCGGGACTAGCGGGAATGAGCAGTTCTTC
V: TRBV19; D: NA; size: NA; J: TRBJ1-2; CDR3: CASNGAGPYGYTF; DNA: TGTGCCAGCAACGGGGCGGGGCCCTATGGCTACACCTTC
V: TRBV19; D: NA; size: NA; J: TRBJ2-3; CDR3: CASSGRADTQYF; DNA: TGTGCCAGTAGCGGGAGAGCAGATACGCAGTATTTT
V: TRBV6-5; D: NA; size: NA; J: TRBJ2-1; CDR3: CASNPWDSSGEQFF; DNA: TGTGCCAGCAACCCTTGGGACTCTTCGGGTGAGCAGTTCTTC
V: TRBV7-2; D: NA; size: NA; J: TRBJ2-1; CDR3: CASSFSRNEQFF; DNA: TGTGCCAGCAGCTTCTCCCGCAATGAGCAGTTCTTC
V: TRBV25-1; D: NA; size: NA; J: TRBJ1-1; CDR3: CASTPGRLNTEAFF; DNA: TGTGCCAGCACCCCGGGCAGGCTCAACACTGAAGCTTTCTTT
V: TRBV5-1; D: NA; size: NA; J: TRBJ1-1; CDR3: CASGVRSTEAFF; DNA: TGCGCCAGCGGGGTGAGGAGCACTGAAGCTTTCTTT
V: TRBV27; D: TRBD2; size: NA; J: TRBJ2-1; CDR3: CASSSGTSGSHEQFF; DNA: TGTGCCAGCAGTTCCGGGACTAGCGGGAGTCATGAGCAGTTCTTC
V: TRBV19; D: TRBD1; size: NA; J: TRBJ1-5; CDR3: CASSKTGVRGYYQPQHF; DNA: TGTGCCAGTAGTAAAACAGGGGTAAGAGGATATTATCAGCCCCAGCATTTT
V: TRBV11-2; D: NA; size: NA; J: TRBJ1-2; CDR3: CASSLVGGIAVYTF; DNA: TGTGCCAGCAGCTTAGTGGGGGGGATAGCCGTCTACACCTTC
V: TRBV28; D: NA; size: few; J: TRBJ2-1; CDR3: CASAASFSEQFF; DNA: TGTGCCAGCGCCGCATCGTTCAGTGAGCAGTTCTTC
V: TRBV29-1; D: NA; size: NA; J: TRBJ2-6; CDR3: CSVGVPGANVLTF; DNA: TGCAGCGTTGGAGTCCCTGGGGCCAACGTCCTGACTTTC
V: TRBV5-1; D: NA; size: NA; J: TRBJ2-5; CDR3: CASSLVSVQETQYF; DNA: TGCGCCAGCAGCTTGGTTTCTGTTCAAGAGACCCAGTACTTC
V: TRBV4-3; D: NA; size: NA; J: TRBJ2-6; CDR3: CASSQDLGTGANVLTF; DNA: TGCGCCAGCAGCCAAGATCTTGGGACTGGGGCCAACGTCCTGACTTTC
V: TRBV28; D: NA; size: NA; J: TRBJ1-2; CDR3: CASSYGVYGYTF; DNA: TGTGCCAGCAGTTACGGGGTCTATGGCTACACCTTC
V: TRBV23-1; D: TRBD1; size: NA; J: TRBJ2-5; CDR3: CASSQSGRQGETQYF; DNA: TGCGCCAGCAGTCAATCGGGACGACAGGGAGAGACCCAGTACTTC
V: TRBV9; D: TRBD2; size: NA; J: TRBJ2-7; CDR3: CASSVGLRTSGTYEQYF; DNA: TGTGCCAGCAGCGTAGGCCTAAGGACTAGCGGGACCTACGAGCAGTACTTC
V: TRBV27; D: NA; size: NA; J: TRBJ2-5; CDR3: CASSLFAGVETQYF; DNA: TGTGCCAGCAGTTTATTTGCAGGGGTGGAGACCCAGTACTTC
V: TRBV5-4; D: NA; size: NA; J: TRBJ1-1; CDR3: CASSLTLNTEAFF; DNA: TGTGCCAGCAGCTTGACGCTGAACACTGAAGCTTTCTTT
V: TRBV29-1; D: TRBD1; size: NA; J: TRBJ2-2; CDR3: CSVGTGGSNGELFF; DNA: TGCAGCGTCGGGACAGGGGGGTCCAACGGGGAGCTGTTTTTT